This TCR beta chain was identified in a study of blood T cell repertoires in COVID-19. Study in general: From T cells, B-cell-depleted T cells, or PBMCs came the material, which was cDNA or gDNA.

The count of this clone is one. TCRdb's table, derived via immunoSEQ multiplex PCR, lists solely in-frame clones and lacks some. Among some 120,000 clones listed, over 80% were seen once. This CDR3 has 15 amino acids. The germline V and J ends were trimmed by 6 bases and 2 bases, with 11 bases remaining between them. The germline gives CDR1 WNHNN, CDR2 SYGVQD (reference sequence). This chain connects TRBV10-1 to TRBJ2-6; D is ambiguous. The sample comprised peripheral blood. This sequence was found in a man in his thirties or forties with acute or convalescent COVID-19. Here the CDR3 reads CASSQVAPGANVLTF. The CDR3, as DNA: TGCGCCAGCAGCCAGGTGGCTCCTGGGGCCAACGTCCTGACTTTC.